This T cell receptor (beta chain) is drawn from a study of beta chain features in type 1 diabetes. Study-wide findings and caveats: cDNA-based reads could over-represent cells with high TCR expression. When Type 1 diabetes patients were examined, their TCRB CDR3s proved moderately but significantly shorter in all four CD4+ subsets.

In the case of this clone: Its antigen is undetermined.

The whole isolated RNA underwent reverse transcription, so sequencing captured expressed TCRB transcripts. The average output of naive, central memory and regulatory T cell samples was around 3.5 million reads. Sequencing used immunoSEQ multiplex PCR; TCRdb keeps in-frame clones, though not all of them. This sample yields roughly 150,000 clones, of which over 9% are seen a single time; more than 0.4% belongs to the top ten. Isolation of CD4+ naive, central memory, regulatory and stem cell-like memory cells was achieved by sorting via CD45RO/CCR7/CD25/CD127/CD95/CD27. The sequence derives from a man between 25 and 39 years old with type 1 diabetes. Sequenced input: central memory CD4+ T cells from blood.

The CDR3 reads CASSLLGREMGEQFF. For the CDR3, the DNA is TGCGCCAGCAGCTTGTTAGGCAGGGAAATGGGTGAGCAGTTCTTC. The J gene is TRBJ2-1, the V gene TRBV5-1, with a possible D match to TRBD1 (5 bases). Looked up from germline, CDR1 is SGHRS and CDR2 is YFSETQ. V shed 1 base and J shed 9 bases, with 17 bases lying between them. The CDR3 extends over 15 amino acids.